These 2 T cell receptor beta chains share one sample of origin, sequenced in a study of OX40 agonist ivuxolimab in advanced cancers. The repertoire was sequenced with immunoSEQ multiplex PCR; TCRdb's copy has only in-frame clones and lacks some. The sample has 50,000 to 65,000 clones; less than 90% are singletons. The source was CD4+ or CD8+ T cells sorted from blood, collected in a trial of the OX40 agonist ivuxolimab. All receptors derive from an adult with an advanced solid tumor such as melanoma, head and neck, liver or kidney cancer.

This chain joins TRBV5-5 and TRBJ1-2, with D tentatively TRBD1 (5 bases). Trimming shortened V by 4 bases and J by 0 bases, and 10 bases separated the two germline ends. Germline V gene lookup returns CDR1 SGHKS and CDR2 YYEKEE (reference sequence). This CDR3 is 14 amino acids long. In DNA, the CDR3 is TGTGCCAGCAGCCCGGGAGGGGCTAACTATGGCTACACCTTC. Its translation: CASSPGGANYGYTF.

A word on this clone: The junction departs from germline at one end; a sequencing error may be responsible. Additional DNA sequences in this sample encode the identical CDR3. CDR3 bases: TGTGCCAGCGGGATTCCCTGGGGAAATGGCAATCAGCCTCAGCATTTT. Protein product: CASGIPWGNGNQPQHF. The chain recombines TRBV28 with TRBJ1-5; D call uncertain. Per the germline V gene, CDR1 is MDHEN and CDR2 is SYDVKM. There are 16 residues in the CDR3.